The present T cell receptor beta chain was sequenced within a study of blood T cell repertoires in COVID-19. Turning to the study itself: Collection of acute and convalescent COVID-19 samples took place in the United States, Italy and Spain. Sources were T cells, B-cell-depleted T cells, or PBMCs; the material itself was cDNA or gDNA.

Germline CDR1 SGHRS, CDR2 YFSETQ. The CDR3 is 17 residues long. Trimming cost V 6 bases and J 4 bases, with 26 bases left between them. In the original processing: Reference gene primer amplification yielded estimated nucleated cell counts. TCRdb keeps only in-frame clones here, not all; method: immunoSEQ multiplex PCR. V, J and clone size derive from that table, while D and trimming were established from the DNA sequence. The profile covers around 320,000 clones, with roughly 87% appearing a single time and about 2% taken by the ten largest. The clonotype was recovered from a man younger than 35 with active or convalescent COVID-19. Sample: peripheral blood. The genes are TRBV5-1 and TRBJ2-7; possible D gene TRBD2, 5 bases. The chain's CDR3 is CASTKSPSAVTPYEQYF. The CDR3 region has the DNA TGCGCCAGCACCAAAAGCCCTTCAGCGGTGACTCCTTACGAGCAGTACTTC.